The T cell receptor (beta chain) under discussion was sequenced for a study of cytomegalovirus exposure and HLA in healthy donors (dated by TCRdb to about 2017). For the study in its entirety: A later analysis indicated that the 90 to 150 validation repertoires were generated on the platform also employed for the 670 or so repertoires of the first cohort. The study aimed to test whether signatures of past pathogen exposure could be identified by cataloging public T cell receptors. Along with the approximately 700-subject first cohort, a separate validation cohort of some 130 different subjects was used. To predict cytomegalovirus infection status, the study combined high-throughput TCR immunosequencing, statistical association of individual TCRs with disease status, and machine learning. The study at large found these results: The classifier was reported to diagnose cytomegalovirus status with high specificity and sensitivity in both the original and validation cohorts. It was suggested by the authors that the approach could potentially be generalized to other disease states and immunological phenotypes. In the study, around 150 TCR beta chains were listed as associated with cytomegalovirus. All 120 or so repertoires were used to score co-occurrence in the validation cohort in a later analysis, because that analysis had no HLA typing for the cohort. A few of the identified cytomegalovirus-associated TCR beta chains were confirmed in vitro to be specific for cytomegalovirus antigens. Subsequent analysis determined that TCRs grouped into clusters in the first cohort also showed a tendency toward co-occurrence across the 120 or so validation repertoires, and roughly 95% of cluster scores exceeded 0. Most TCR sequences were observed very rarely across donors, whereas some public TCRs were present in many individuals.

Trimming leaves V shorter by 1 base and J shorter by 4 bases, with the junction holding 3 bases beyond the gene matches. As encoded in the germline V gene (reference sequence), CDR1 is MNHEY while CDR2 is SMNVEV. Including the terminal cysteine and phenylalanine, the CDR3 comprises 16 residues. Left in the record is the CDR3 DNA by itself, 48 bases read in frame from the first base. Donors formed part of the validation cohort, which comprised over a hundred subjects and was distinct from the first cohort of several hundred subjects. Points on this clone: The antigen it binds to is not known. No per-base quality is available; no much larger clone lies one base away.

Library creation used the immunoSEQ multiplex PCR assay. In the source study's methods: A statistical classification framework was built to diagnose cytomegalovirus status from the catalog of TCR beta chain sequences. Sourced from immuneACCESS, this table was stored by TCRdb with only in-frame sequences that have V and J called. A share of the clones is absent; for the studies checked, an unresolved V gene accounts for under half, and the remainder has no known explanation. V and J calls and clone size are as listed in that table; D and trimming were resolved from the DNA. For this sample the table gives over 250,000 clones, of which roughly 87% were detected only once. The biggest ten clones account for about 1% of the sample.

This chain joins TRBV27 to TRBJ2-1, and 11 junction bases match TRBD1. This TCR was recovered from a woman aged 30 to 39 in good health and CMV-seropositive. Sequencing was carried out using PBMCs. CDR3 sequence: CASSLFGQGAYNEQFF. The DNA sequence is as follows: TGTGCCAGCAGTTTATTCGGACAGGGGGCGTACAATGAGCAGTTCTTC.